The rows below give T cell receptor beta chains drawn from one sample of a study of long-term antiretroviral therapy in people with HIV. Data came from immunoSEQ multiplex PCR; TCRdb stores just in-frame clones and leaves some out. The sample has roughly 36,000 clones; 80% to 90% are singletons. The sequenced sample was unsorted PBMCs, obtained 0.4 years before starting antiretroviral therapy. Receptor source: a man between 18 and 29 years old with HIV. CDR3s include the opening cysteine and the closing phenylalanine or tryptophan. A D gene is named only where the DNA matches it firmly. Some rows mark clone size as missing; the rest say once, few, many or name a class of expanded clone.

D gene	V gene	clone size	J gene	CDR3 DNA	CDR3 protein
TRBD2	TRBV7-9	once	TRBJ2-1	TGTGCCAGCAGCCTTACTAGCGGGGCCTACAATGAGCAGTTCTTC	CASSLTSGAYNEQFF
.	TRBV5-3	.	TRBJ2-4	TGTGCCAGCCGCAGGATACTAGCCAAAAACATTCAGTACTTC	CASRRILAKNIQYF
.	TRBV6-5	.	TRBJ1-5	TGTGCCAGCAGTTACTCAGGTTCCGTCTATCAGCCCCAGCATTTT	CASSYSGSVYQPQHF
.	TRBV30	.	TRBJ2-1	TGTGCCTGGAGTGTACCCGGTGAGCAGTTCTTC	CAWSVPGEQFF
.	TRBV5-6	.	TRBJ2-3	TGTGCCAGCAGCTTGGTAGGGGCCCTTGAGGATACGCAGTATTTT	CASSLVGALEDTQYF
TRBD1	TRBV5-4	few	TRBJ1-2	TGTGCCAGCAGCTTCCGACAGGGCTATGGCTACACCTTC	CASSFRQGYGYTF
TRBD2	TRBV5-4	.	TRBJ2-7	TGCGCCAGCAGCCAAGTCGGACTAGGGGACTACGAGCAGTACTTC	CASSQVGLGDYEQYF
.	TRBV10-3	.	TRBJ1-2	TGTGCCATCAGTGGATCGGAGAGCGGGCGAGGATATGGCTACACCTTC	CAISGSESGRGYGYTF
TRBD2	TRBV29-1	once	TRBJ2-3	TGCAGCGTTGAAAGCGGGAGAGTAAGCACAGATACGCAGTATTTT	CSVESGRVSTDTQYF
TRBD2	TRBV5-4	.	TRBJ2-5	TGTGCCAGCATAGTCAGACTAGCGGGGGGCGGAGAGACCCAGTACTTC	CASIVRLAGGGETQYF
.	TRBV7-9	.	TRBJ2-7	TGTGCCAGCAGCTTAGCCGGCAGGGGAAGTAGCGAGCAGTACTTC	CASSLAGRGSSEQYF
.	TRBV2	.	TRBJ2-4	TGTGCCAGCAGTGAATTTGCCCCTGCCAAAAACATTCAGTACTTC	CASSEFAPAKNIQYF
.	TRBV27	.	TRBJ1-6	TGTGCCAGCAGTGAGCAGCCGAACTCACCCCTCCACTTT	CASSEQPNSPLHF
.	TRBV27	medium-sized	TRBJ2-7	TGTGCCAGCAGCTTCGGAGGAGGGGCCTACGAGCAGTACTTC	CASSFGGGAYEQYF
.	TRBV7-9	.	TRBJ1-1	TGTGCCAGCAGAGCACAGGGGAACACTGAAGCTTTCTTT	CASRAQGNTEAFF
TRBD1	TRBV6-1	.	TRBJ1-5	TGTGCCAGCAACGGGGACAGGCCCAATCAGCCCCAGCATTTT	CASNGDRPNQPQHF
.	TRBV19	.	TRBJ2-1	TGTGCCAGTAGTATGCCGGGGGCTGAAGAGCAGTTCTTC	CASSMPGAEEQFF
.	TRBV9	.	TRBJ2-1	TGTGCCAGCAGCGTAGTACCGAGCTCCTACAATGAGCAGTTCTTC	CASSVVPSSYNEQFF
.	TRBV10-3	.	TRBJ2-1	TGTGCCATCAGTGAGTCGTCGGCTAGCGATGAGCAGTTCTTC	CAISESSASDEQFF
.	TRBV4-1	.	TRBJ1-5	TGCGCCAGCAGCCAAGATTCCCAGGGTGGCAATCAGCCCCAGCATTTT	CASSQDSQGGNQPQHF
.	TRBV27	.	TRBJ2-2	TGTGCCAGCAAGGGGACGATGTGGACCGGGGAGCTGTTTTTT	CASKGTMWTGELFF
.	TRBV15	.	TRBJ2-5	TGTGCCACCAGCAGAGGGGTAGAGACCCAGTACTTC	CATSRGVETQYF
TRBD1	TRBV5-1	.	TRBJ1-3	TGCGCCAGCAGCCAGGAACAGGGGGCGAACACCATATATTTT	CASSQEQGANTIYF
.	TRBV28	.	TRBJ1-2	TGTGCCAGCAGTCCACCCTCAGACTCTAACTATGGCTACACCTTC	CASSPPSDSNYGYTF
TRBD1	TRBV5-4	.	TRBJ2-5	TGTGCCAGCAGAATCGGCGGGACAGGGGGTGGAGAGACCCAGTACTTC	CASRIGGTGGGETQYF
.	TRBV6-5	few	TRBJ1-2	TGTGCCAGCAAGGGGGTGCTCTTAGACTACACCTTC	CASKGVLLDYTF
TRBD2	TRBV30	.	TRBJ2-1	TGTGCCTGGACCTCCGAGACTAGCGTATACAATGAGCAGTTCTTC	CAWTSETSVYNEQFF
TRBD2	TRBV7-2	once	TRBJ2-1	TGTGCCAGCAGCACCCAGCGGGGGGGGTATGAGCAGTTCTTC	CASSTQRGGYEQFF
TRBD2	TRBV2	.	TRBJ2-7	TGTGCCAGCAGTGAAAGGACTAGCGGGGGCCCCTTCAACGAGCAGTACTTC	CASSERTSGGPFNEQYF
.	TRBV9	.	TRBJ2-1	TGTGCCAGCAGCGTAGCCAACTCCTACAATGAGCAGTTCTTC	CASSVANSYNEQFF